The sequence of this T cell receptor beta chain was determined in a study of blood T cell repertoires in COVID-19. On the study more broadly: Some COVID-19 samples were acute and others convalescent; all came from the United States, Italy and Spain.

Germline CDR1 is MGHRA and CDR2 is YSYEKL. The V segment lost 3 bases and the J segment 5 bases; nucleotides outside the gene matches: 0. This CDR3 is 13 amino acids long. Residents of 24 US areas, aged about 18 to 95 years, made up the participants. Two negative PCRs, clearance, or symptom resolution characterized the recovered Cohort 3 donors. In the source study's methods: Estimation of nucleated cell counts relied on the amplification of reference gene primers. Produced via immunoSEQ multiplex PCR; TCRdb's table is partial and in-frame only. The V and J calls and the clone size are those of that table, but D and trimming were determined from the DNA. This repertoire shows about 270,000 clones, 88% found once; its top ten account for approximately 3%.

The material sequenced was PBMCs or T cells enriched from blood (not recorded which). The rearrangement joins TRBV4-1 to TRBJ1-2; 10 bases line up with TRBD1. The sequence came from a woman aged 45-65 years who had recovered from COVID-19. DNA of the CDR3: TGCGCCAGCAGCCAGGGACAGGGGTATGGCTACACCTTC. As protein: CASSQGQGYGYTF.